The 3 T cell receptor beta chains listed next were all sequenced from one sample in a study of cytomegalovirus exposure and HLA in healthy donors. The PCR contained 60 Vbeta and 13 Jbeta primers. Clones were sequenced by immunoSEQ multiplex PCR, and TCRdb holds only the in-frame ones, with some missing. The sample lists some 120,000 clones, 8.5% occurring once. The sequenced sample consisted of PBMCs. The source is a man in his forties or fifties in good health and CMV-seronegative.

This rearrangement joins TRBV28 to TRBJ1-4; 7 bases are shared with TRBD1. Germline CDR1 MDHEN, CDR2 SYDVKM. The junction had 4 bases not matched to a gene; V was cut back by 1 base and J by 8 bases. This CDR3 region has 14 residues. CDR3 sequence: CASSLLAGGEKLFF. Here the CDR3 DNA reads TGTGCCAGCAGTTTATTGGCAGGGGGGGAAAAACTGTTTTTT. The full variable domain, with the rest looked up from reference TRBV28 and TRBJ1-4, is DVKVTQSSRYLVKRTGEKVFLECVQDMDHENMFWYRQDPGLGLRLIYFSYDVKMKEKGDIPEGYSVSREKKERFSLILESASTNQTSMYLCASSLLAGGEKLFFGSGTQLSVL.

The rearrangement joins TRBV4-3 to TRBJ2-1; 10 bases are a match to TRBD1. Looked up from germline, CDR1 is LGHNA and CDR2 is YSLEER. V was pared by 1 base and J by 4 bases, with 10 bases of the junction left unmatched. This CDR3 has 18 amino acids. Here the CDR3 reads CASSQARGGQGGYNEQFF. CDR3 in DNA: TGCGCCAGCAGCCAAGCCAGGGGTGGACAGGGGGGATACAATGAGCAGTTCTTC.

The chain uses TRBV15 and TRBJ2-2; the D gene is possibly TRBD1 (5 bases). The germline V and J ends were trimmed by 0 bases and 2 bases, with 13 bases remaining between them. CDR3 length: 17 amino acids. CDR1 LNHNV and CDR2 YYDKDF come from the germline V gene (reference sequence). The CDR3 nucleotides are TGTGCCACCAGCAGAGAATATGTGACAGAAAACACCGGGGAGCTGTTTTTT. It codes for CATSREYVTENTGELFF.